The sequence of this T cell receptor (beta chain) was determined in a study of blood T cell repertoires in COVID-19. Germline CDR1 is MNHNY and CDR2 is SVGAGI (reference sequence). The V gene end was trimmed by 4 bases and the J gene end by 0 bases; junction bases not matched to a gene: 3. The CDR3 has 14 residues. Sequencing used immunoSEQ multiplex PCR; TCRdb keeps in-frame clones, though not all of them. This table holds under 300,000 clones, 88% found once. The V call is TRBV6-6, the J call TRBJ2-7, with 7 bases fitting TRBD1. This sequence originates from a woman aged 40 to 49 who had recovered from COVID-19. Sequenced sample: peripheral blood. CDR3 amino acids: CASSSGTASYEQYF. CDR3 nucleotides: TGTGCCAGCAGTTCCGGGACAGCCTCCTACGAGCAGTACTTC.